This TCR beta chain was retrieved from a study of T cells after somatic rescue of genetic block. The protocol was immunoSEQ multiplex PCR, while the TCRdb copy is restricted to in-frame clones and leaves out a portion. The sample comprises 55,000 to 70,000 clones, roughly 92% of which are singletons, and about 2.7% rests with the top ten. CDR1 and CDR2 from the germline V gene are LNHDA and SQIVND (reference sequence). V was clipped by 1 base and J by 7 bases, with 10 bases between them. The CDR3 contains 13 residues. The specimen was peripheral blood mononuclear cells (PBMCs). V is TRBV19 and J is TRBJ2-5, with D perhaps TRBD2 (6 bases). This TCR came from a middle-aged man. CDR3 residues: CASSIAGERTQYF. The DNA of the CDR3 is TGTGCCAGTAGTATAGCGGGAGAGCGGACCCAGTACTTC.